These 28 T cell receptor beta chains were all obtained from the same sample, sequenced in a study of blood T cell repertoires in COVID-19. Sequencing was performed with immunoSEQ multiplex PCR; in TCRdb, only in-frame clones are kept and a portion is missing. The data contain around 380,000 clones, around 87% of them singletons. Material: PBMCs or T cells enriched from blood (not recorded which). These receptors were taken from a man aged 25 to 45 who had recovered from COVID-19.

This clone was counted once. The chain couples TRBV27 to TRBJ1-1; no definite D call. V lost 2 bases, J lost 5 bases, and 12 bases lay in between. The CDR3 runs to 14 residues. The germline V gene has CDR1 MNHEY and CDR2 SMNVEV (reference sequence). The CDR3 region is CASSLIGGLTEAFF. CDR3 bases: TGTGCCAGCAGTTTAATCGGCGGATTGACTGAAGCTTTCTTT.

This rearrangement joins TRBV9 to TRBJ1-6, with 8 bases that match TRBD1. CDR3 length: 15 amino acids. CDR1 and CDR2 (germline): SGDLS, YYNGEE. J gave up 5 bases and V 2 bases, and 3 bases lay outside the gene matches. In DNA form, the CDR3 reads TGTGCCAGCAGCGTCGGACAGGGTAATAATTCACCCCTCCACTTT. This gives the protein CASSVGQGNNSPLHF.

This clone appeared once. The chain couples TRBV5-1 to TRBJ1-2, with D perhaps matching TRBD1 (6 bases). The V and J ends lost 1 base and 7 bases respectively, with 26 bases between them. The V gene's germline CDR1 is SGHRS and CDR2 YFSETQ. This CDR3 contains 18 residues. In DNA, the CDR3 is TGCGCCAGCAGCTTGCCCTGGACAGACCCCCGATTAGCTACTGGCTACACCTTC. This sequence encodes CASSLPWTDPRLATGYTF. Using reference TRBV5-1 and TRBJ1-2 for the parts outside the CDR3, the full variable domain is KAGVTQTPRYLIKTRGQQVTLSCSPISGHRSVSWYQQTPGQGLQFLFEYFSETQRNKGNFPGRFSGRQFSNSRSEMNVSTLELGDSALYLCASSLPWTDPRLATGYTFGSGTRLTVV.

V and J are TRBV7-9 and TRBJ2-7, with 8 bases that match TRBD1. Germline loops: CDR1 SEHNR, CDR2 FQNEAQ (reference sequence). The length of the CDR3 is 12 residues. Trimming removed 3 bases from V and 5 bases from J; junction bases left unmatched: 0. CDR3 protein: CASSLTGDEQYF. CDR3 bases: TGTGCCAGCAGCTTGACAGGGGACGAGCAGTACTTC.

The rearrangement links TRBV29-1 to TRBJ1-2; no definite D call. CDR1 is SQVTM and CDR2 is ANQGSEA in the germline V gene. The CDR3 length is 13 residues. The germline V and J ends were trimmed by 1 base and 2 bases, with 8 bases remaining between them. The CDR3 spells CSVEAGNNYGYTF. The CDR3 DNA is TGCAGCGTTGAAGCCGGGAACAACTATGGCTACACCTTC.

The chain combines TRBV5-4 with TRBJ1-1; the D gene is possibly TRBD1 (6 bases). The CDR3 totals 13 residues. The V gene lost 3 bases and the J gene lost 4 bases, with 10 bases spanning the gap. Per germline, CDR1 SGHNT and CDR2 YYREEE (reference sequence). CDR3 coding DNA: TGTGCCAGCAGCTCGCCACAGGGCACTGAAGCTTTCTTT. Translation gives CASSSPQGTEAFF. Filled out from reference TRBV5-4 and TRBJ1-1, the complete variable domain reads ETGVTQSPTHLIKTRGQQVTLRCSSQSGHNTVSWYQQALGQGPQFIFQYYREEENGRGNFPPRFSGLQFPNYSSELNVNALELDDSALYLCASSSPQGTEAFFGQGTRLTVV.

The V and J genes are TRBV7-8 and TRBJ2-1, with 7 positions matching TRBD1. This CDR3 is 14 amino acids long. The germline V gene encodes CDR1 SGHVS and CDR2 FQNEAQ. The ends lost 5 bases at V and 12 bases at J; junction bases unmatched: 13. The CDR3 region is CASSARDSPQGQFF. CDR3 nucleotide sequence: TGTGCCAGCAGCGCCCGGGACAGCCCCCAGGGGCAGTTCTTC.

The genes are TRBV19 and TRBJ1-1; 7 nucleotides agree with TRBD1. CDR1 is LNHDA, CDR2 SQIVND, per germline (reference sequence). V was clipped by 10 bases and J by 0 bases; unmatched bases: 5. The CDR3 is made up of 13 amino acids. In DNA form, the CDR3 reads TGTGCCACGTCACAGGGGATGAACACTGAAGCTTTCTTT. Its protein is CATSQGMNTEAFF.

The genes are TRBV30 and TRBJ1-1; D is possibly TRBD1 (5 bases). CDR3 length equals 11 residues. Between the trimmed V and J ends, which lost 3 bases and 6 bases, there was a span of 8 bases. CDR1 GTSNPN and CDR2 SVGIG come from the germline V gene (reference sequence). DNA of the CDR3: TGTGCCTGGAGCCGGGGGTCTGAAGCTTTCTTT. Translating gives CAWSRGSEAFF.

V and J are TRBV7-9 and TRBJ1-2; D is undetermined. The CDR3 consists of 13 residues. Trimming stripped 2 bases from V and 3 bases from J, with 7 bases between. Germline V gene lookup returns CDR1 SEHNR and CDR2 FQNEAQ (reference sequence). CDR3 residues: CASSLSVYYGYTF. The DNA for the CDR3 is TGTGCCAGCAGCTTATCTGTTTACTATGGCTACACCTTC.

The chain carries TRBV19 and TRBJ1-6; D unclear. The CDR3 consists of 16 residues. The germline CDR1 and CDR2 sequences are LNHDA and SQIVND (reference sequence). V lost 6 bases and J 2 bases, leaving 14 bases between the germline ends. CDR3 in DNA: TGTGCCAGTAGGCCGGTGGGTGCGGCCTATAATTCACCCCTCCACTTT. It yields the protein CASRPVGAAYNSPLHF.

The rearrangement joins TRBV5-1 to TRBJ2-6; the match to TRBD1 covers 9 bases. The junction had 8 bases not matched to a gene; V was cut back by 8 bases and J by 2 bases. This CDR3 spans 16 amino acids. CDR1 is SGHRS, CDR2 YFSETQ, per germline. The CDR3 nucleotides are TGCGCCAGGTTTACAGGGGGCGACCCTGGGGCCAACGTCCTGACTTTC. Translated: CARFTGGDPGANVLTF. Using reference TRBV5-1 and TRBJ2-6 for the parts outside the CDR3, the full variable domain is KAGVTQTPRYLIKTRGQQVTLSCSPISGHRSVSWYQQTPGQGLQFLFEYFSETQRNKGNFPGRFSGRQFSNSRSEMNVSTLELGDSALYLCARFTGGDPGANVLTFGAGSRLTVL.

V usage is TRBV7-2 and J usage is TRBJ1-5; a weak D match, TRBD1 (5 bases). CDR1 SGHTA and CDR2 FQGNSA come from the germline V gene. With 5 bases removed from V and 1 base from J, the gap between germline ends came to 12 bases. The CDR3 length is 15 residues. CDR3 protein: CASSTTVQSNQPQHF. DNA of the CDR3: TGTGCCAGCAGCACGACAGTCCAAAGCAATCAGCCCCAGCATTTT.

V usage is TRBV24-1 and J usage is TRBJ2-7, with 13 bases fitting TRBD2. V lost 9 bases and J lost 3; bases outside the gene matches: 19. In germline, CDR1 is KGHDR, CDR2 SFDVKD. The CDR3 is made up of 19 amino acids. CDR3 sequence (DNA): TGTGCCACCGCCTGTATTCCGGGACTAGCGGGGCATAACCTCTACGAGCAGTACTTC. Protein: CATACIPGLAGHNLYEQYF.

This chain connects TRBV7-6 to TRBJ2-5; TRBD2 matches at 10 bases. V dropped 1 base and J dropped 4; count of bases not matched to a gene: 6. Germline loops: CDR1 SGHVS, CDR2 FNYEAQ. The CDR3 is made up of 16 amino acids. The CDR3, as DNA: TGTGCCAGCAGCTTAGAGCGGTTAGCGGGGGGAGAGACCCAGTACTTC. Its protein product is CASSLERLAGGETQYF.

The chain couples TRBV7-9 to TRBJ1-1, with D perhaps matching TRBD1 (6 bases). Trimming removed 3 bases at V and 1 base at J, with 12 bases between. Germline CDR1 SEHNR, CDR2 FQNEAQ (reference sequence). The length of the CDR3 is 15 residues. Written as DNA, the CDR3 is TGTGCCAGCAGCTTGGACCAGGGGCCGAACACTGAAGCTTTCTTT. Amino acids: CASSLDQGPNTEAFF.

As concerns this clone: Other DNA variants within this sample encode the same CDR3. V is TRBV9 and J is TRBJ1-2; D gene unclear. Germline V lookup: CDR1 SGDLS, CDR2 YYNGEE. The CDR3 is made up of 15 amino acids. The V end was cut by 0 bases, the J end by 0 bases, with 9 bases between. The CDR3 coding sequence is TGTGCCAGCAGCGTAGGCGGGTCCCCTAACTATGGCTACACCTTC. The encoded protein is CASSVGGSPNYGYTF.

J is TRBJ2-1 and V is TRBV5-1, with TRBD2 matching 11 bases. This CDR3 contains 14 residues. J was trimmed by 8 bases and V by 2 bases; bases with no gene match: 3. Germline CDR1 and CDR2: SGHRS and YFSETQ. CDR3 loop: CASSLLAGADEQFF. The CDR3 DNA is TGCGCCAGCAGCTTACTAGCGGGGGCGGATGAGCAGTTCTTC.

This sequence joins TRBV27 and TRBJ1-4, with 8 bases aligning to TRBD1. There are 16 residues in the CDR3. Trimming took 7 bases from V and 0 from J; bases not matched to a gene: 7. Germline lookup yields CDR1 MNHEY and CDR2 SMNVEV (reference sequence). CDR3 sequence: CASNGRGPATNEKLFF. The CDR3 nucleotides read TGTGCCAGCAACGGCAGGGGGCCCGCAACTAATGAAAAACTGTTTTTT.

This chain connects TRBV6-4 to TRBJ1-1, with a tentative D call TRBD1 (5 bases). Trimming removed 3 bases from V and 4 bases from J, with 12 bases in between. Germline V gene sequence: CDR1 MRHNA, CDR2 SNTAGT. The CDR3 runs to 14 residues. CDR3 DNA: TGTGCCAGCAGTGAGGGGGGTCGATCCACTGAAGCTTTCTTT. This sequence encodes CASSEGGRSTEAFF.

The V and J genes are TRBV7-8 and TRBJ2-7; 7 bases fit TRBD1. V was pared by 5 bases and J by 13 bases, with 11 bases of the junction left unmatched. CDR1 and CDR2 (germline): SGHVS, FQNEAQ. The CDR3 has 12 amino acids. The CDR3 loop reads CASSRPTGIFYF. The CDR3 bases are TGTGCCAGCAGCCGCCCGACAGGGATCTTCTACTTC. Variable domain in full (rest from reference TRBV7-8 and TRBJ2-7): GAGVSQSPRYKVAKRGQDVALRCDPISGHVSLFWYQQALGQGPEFLTYFQNEAQLDKSGLPSDRFFAERPEGSVSTLKIQRTQQEDSAVYLCASSRPTGIFYFGPGTRLTVT.

The rearrangement joins TRBV19 to TRBJ2-6, with 8 bases that match TRBD1. The V gene end was trimmed by 6 bases and the J gene end by 0 bases; junction bases not matched to a gene: 4. Per germline, CDR1 LNHDA and CDR2 SQIVND (reference sequence). CDR3 length: 16 amino acids. CDR3 sequence: CASSLDRGSGANVLTF. The CDR3 nucleotides are TGTGCCAGTAGCCTAGACAGGGGCTCTGGGGCCAACGTCCTGACTTTC.

The chain uses TRBV11-2 and TRBJ1-1, with D tentatively TRBD1 (5 bases). V was cut by 2 bases and J by 4 bases, with 11 bases left in between. Germline-derived CDR1 and CDR2 are SGHAT and FQNNGV. This CDR3 has 14 residues. The CDR3 DNA sequence: TGTGCCAGCAGCTTAAGAATGGGGCGCACTGAAGCTTTCTTT. This translates into CASSLRMGRTEAFF. Combining the CDR3 with reference TRBV11-2 and TRBJ1-1 gives the whole variable domain EAGVAQSPRYKIIEKRQSVAFWCNPISGHATLYWYQQILGQGPKLLIQFQNNGVVDDSQLPKDRFSAERLKGVDSTLKIQPAKLEDSAVYLCASSLRMGRTEAFFGQGTRLTVV.

The genes are TRBV6-5 and TRBJ1-1, with no clear D. V shed 5 bases and J shed 4 bases, with 11 bases lying between them. The CDR3 length is 13 residues. Germline CDR1 MNHEY, CDR2 SVGAGI. CDR3 region: CASSPRGVTEAFF. The DNA of the CDR3 is TGTGCCAGCAGTCCCCGTGGAGTCACTGAAGCTTTCTTT.

V gene TRBV6-5 combines with J gene TRBJ2-7; maybe TRBD1 (5 bases). Germline CDR1 reads MNHEY; CDR2 reads SVGAGI. CDR3 size: 12 residues. Trimming cost V 2 bases and J 5 bases, with 7 bases left between them. The CDR3 sequence: CASSYRGDEQYF. The CDR3 DNA reads as TGTGCCAGCAGTTACAGGGGCGACGAGCAGTACTTC.

CDR3 nucleotides: TGTGCCAGCAGGGACTCCGGGACAAGCAATCAGCCCCAGCATTTT. The encoded protein is CASRDSGTSNQPQHF. V gene TRBV2 combines with J gene TRBJ1-5; possibly TRBD1 for D (6 bases). Trimming shortened V by 6 bases and J by 1 base, and 13 bases separated the two germline ends. Germline CDR1 SNHLY, CDR2 FYNNEI. There are 15 residues in the CDR3.

The chain joins TRBV13 to TRBJ2-7; 7 nucleotides agree with TRBD1. Germline assignment: CDR1 PRHDT and CDR2 FYEKMQ (reference sequence). The CDR3 runs to 12 residues. J was trimmed by 3 bases and V by 7 bases; bases with no gene match: 3. The DNA of the CDR3 is TGTGCCAGCAACAGGGGACGCTACGAGCAGTACTTC. Translated: CASNRGRYEQYF.

The chain links TRBV10-3 to TRBJ1-6; maybe TRBD1 (5 bases). Germline V CDR1 and CDR2: ENHRY, SYGVKD. Deletions cut 3 bases from V and 6 bases from J, with 9 bases between. The CDR3 is 14 amino acids. Here the CDR3 reads CAISDGGFNSPLHF. The DNA for the CDR3 is TGTGCCATCAGTGATGGGGGGTTTAATTCACCCCTCCACTTT.